This T cell receptor (beta chain) emerged from a study of blood T cell repertoires in COVID-19. Profiling relied on immunoSEQ multiplex PCR, and the TCRdb table lists in-frame clones only, not all of them. Counted here are about 220,000 clones, around 80% occurring once; the ten biggest clones make up about 8.1%. The CDR3 spans 17 residues. This clone was picked up one time. The V gene is TRBV21-1, the J gene TRBJ2-5; TRBD1 was called by the table and not checked on the DNA. TRBV21-1 is recorded as a pseudogene. The specimen was peripheral blood. This receptor was identified in a woman in her forties or fifties with acute or convalescent COVID-19. The CDR3 coding sequence is TGTGCCAGCAGCCCAACCTGGCAGTCGCCACCCCAAGAGACCCAGTACTTC. This sequence encodes CASSPTWQSPPQETQYF.